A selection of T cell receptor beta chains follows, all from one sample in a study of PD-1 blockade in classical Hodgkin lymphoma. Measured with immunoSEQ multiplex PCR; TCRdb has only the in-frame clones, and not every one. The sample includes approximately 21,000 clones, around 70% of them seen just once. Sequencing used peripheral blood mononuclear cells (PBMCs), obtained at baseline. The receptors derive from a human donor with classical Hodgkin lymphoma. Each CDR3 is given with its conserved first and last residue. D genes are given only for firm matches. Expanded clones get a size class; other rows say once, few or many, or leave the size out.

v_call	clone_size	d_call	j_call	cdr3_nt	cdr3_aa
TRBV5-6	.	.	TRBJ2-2	TGTGCCAGCAGCTTGGCCAGGGAAGGGGGCACCGGGGAGCTGTTTTTT	CASSLAREGGTGELFF
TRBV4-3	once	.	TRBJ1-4	TGCGCCAGCAGCCAAGATGCAGGGAATGAAAAACTGTTTTTT	CASSQDAGNEKLFF
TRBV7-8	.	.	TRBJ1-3	TGTGCCAGCAGCCATCGCCAGACACTGAGCTCTGGAAACACCATATATTTT	CASSHRQTLSSGNTIYF
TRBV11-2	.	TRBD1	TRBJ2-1	TGTGCCAGCAGCGCCCGGACAGGACAGCAGTTCTTC	CASSARTGQQFF
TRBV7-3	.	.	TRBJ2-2	TGTGCCAGCAGCCCAGGGTTACAACCCACCGGGGAGCTGTTTTTT	CASSPGLQPTGELFF
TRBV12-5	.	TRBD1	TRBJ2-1	TGTGCTACTGGCTGGGACAGGGAATACAATGAGCAGTTCTTC	CATGWDREYNEQFF
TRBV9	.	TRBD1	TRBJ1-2	TGTGCCAGCAGCGTAGGAACCCTGACAGGGCCTGCCGGTGGCTACACCTTC	CASSVGTLTGPAGGYTF
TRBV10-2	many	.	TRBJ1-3	TGCGCCAGCGGCGTTAGCTCTGGAAACACCATATATTTT	CASGVSSGNTIYF
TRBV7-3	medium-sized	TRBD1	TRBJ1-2	TGTGCCAGCAGCCCGCGGACAGGGACGAACTATGGCTACACCTTC	CASSPRTGTNYGYTF
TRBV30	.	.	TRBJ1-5	TGTGCCTGGAACCACCGGCGGGATCAGCCCCAGCATTTT	CAWNHRRDQPQHF
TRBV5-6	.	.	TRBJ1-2	TGTGCCAGCAGCCCGTGGCGAATCTATGGCTACACCTTC	CASSPWRIYGYTF
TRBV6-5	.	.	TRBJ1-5	TGTGCCGGCAGCATAACAGGGTTCAATCAGCCCCAGCATTTT	CAGSITGFNQPQHF
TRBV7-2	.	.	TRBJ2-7	TGTGCCAGCAGCTCCCTAGCTCGAGAGCAGTACTTC	CASSSLAREQYF
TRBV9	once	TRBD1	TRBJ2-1	TGTGCCAGCAGCCCAGGGGGCGCAGGGAATGAGCAGTTCTTC	CASSPGGAGNEQFF
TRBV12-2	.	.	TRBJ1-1	TGTGCAAGTCGCCCTACCGGTAGGAGTGACACTGAAGCTTTCTTT	CASRPTGRSDTEAFF
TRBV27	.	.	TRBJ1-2	TGTGCCAGCAGTTTATCCACCCATCTGAAGGGTGGCTACACCTTC	CASSLSTHLKGGYTF
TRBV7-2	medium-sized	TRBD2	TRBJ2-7	TGTGCCAGCAGCTTAGCGGCGGTAGCGGGAGGCTACGAGCAGTACTTC	CASSLAAVAGGYEQYF
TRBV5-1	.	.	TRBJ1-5	TGCGCCAGCAGCCCCGGGACGGCTGCAATCGAGCCCCAGCATTTT	CASSPGTAAIEPQHF
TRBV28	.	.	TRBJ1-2	TGTGCCAGCAGTTTTTGGGGGGGCGCTAACTATGGCTACACCTTC	CASSFWGGANYGYTF
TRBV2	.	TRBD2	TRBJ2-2	TGTGCCAGCCAAAACGGGGGGTTGGGCGGGGAGCTGTTTTTT	CASQNGGLGGELFF
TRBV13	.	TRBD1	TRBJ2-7	TGTGCCAGCAGCTTTACAGGGGACGAGCAGTACTTC	CASSFTGDEQYF
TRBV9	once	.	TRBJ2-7	TGTGCCAGCAGCGTATCAAGGTCGGGCGAGCAGTACTTC	CASSVSRSGEQYF
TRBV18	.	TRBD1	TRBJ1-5	TGTGCCAGCAGCCCTGGACAGGGGGCAAATCAGCCCCAGCATTTT	CASSPGQGANQPQHF
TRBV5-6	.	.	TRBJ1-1	TGTGCCAGCAGCTCTCTGGACAGAGACACTGAAGCTTTCTTT	CASSSLDRDTEAFF
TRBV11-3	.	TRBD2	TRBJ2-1	TGTGCCAGCAGCTTAGGAAGAACTAGCGGGAGAGATGAGCAGTTCTTC	CASSLGRTSGRDEQFF
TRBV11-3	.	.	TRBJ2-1	TGTGCCAGCAGCTCGCGAATTAGCTCCTACAATGAGCAGTTCTTC	CASSSRISSYNEQFF
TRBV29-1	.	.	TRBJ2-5	TGCAGCCCCTCAACAGGCCCCCAAGAGACCCAGTACTTC	CSPSTGPQETQYF
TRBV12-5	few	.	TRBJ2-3	TGTGCTAGTGCGGCGGGGCGGGATGCAGATACGCAGTATTTT	CASAAGRDADTQYF
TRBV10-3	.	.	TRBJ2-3	TGTGCCATCAGTGAGGATAGGGATACGCAGTATTTT	CAISEDRDTQYF
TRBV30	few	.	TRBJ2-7	TGTGCCTGGAACAGGGAACAAACCTACGAGCAGTACTTC	CAWNREQTYEQYF
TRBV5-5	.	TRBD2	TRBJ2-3	TGTGCCAGCAGCCCCGGGACTAGCGGGTTTGAAGATACGCAGTATTTT	CASSPGTSGFEDTQYF
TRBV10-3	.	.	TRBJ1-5	TGTGCCATCAGGGACAGAGTTAATCAGCCCCAGCATTTT	CAIRDRVNQPQHF
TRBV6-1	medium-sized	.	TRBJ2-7	TGTGCCAGCAATCCCGGGGGTCCCTACGAGCAGTACTTC	CASNPGGPYEQYF
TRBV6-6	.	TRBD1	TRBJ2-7	TGTGCCAGCAGCCGACAGGGGCGGGAGCAGTACTTC	CASSRQGREQYF
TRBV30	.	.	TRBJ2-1	TGTGCCTGGAGTCAGGGGCCTGGCAATGAGCAGTTCTTC	CAWSQGPGNEQFF
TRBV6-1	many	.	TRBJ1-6	TGTGCCAGCAGTGACAGTTATAATTCACCCCTCCACTTT	CASSDSYNSPLHF
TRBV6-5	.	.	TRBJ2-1	TGTGCCAGCAGTGTTGGGTCGGCCCTATACAATGAGCAGTTCTTC	CASSVGSALYNEQFF
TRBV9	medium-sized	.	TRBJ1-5	TGTGCCAGCAGCGTTGGGGAAAATCAGCCCCAGCATTTT	CASSVGENQPQHF
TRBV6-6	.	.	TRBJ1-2	TGTGCCAGCAGCCGTCCCCTTTATGGCTACACCTTC	CASSRPLYGYTF
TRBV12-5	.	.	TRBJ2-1	TGTGCTAGTGGTTTGGTACTCTTCGGGTTGGGACAATCCTACAATGAGCAGTTCTTC	CASGLVLFGLGQSYNEQFF
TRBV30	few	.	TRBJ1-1	TGTGCCTGGAGTGGATCCGGGACGGTAGCTTTCTTT	CAWSGSGTVAFF
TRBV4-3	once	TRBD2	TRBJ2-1	TGCGCCAGCAGCCCTTCACTAGCGGGGGCCAATGAGCAGTTCTTC	CASSPSLAGANEQFF
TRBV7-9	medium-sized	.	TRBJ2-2	TGTGCCGGGGAAGGGCTAAACACCGGGGAGCTGTTTTTT	CAGEGLNTGELFF